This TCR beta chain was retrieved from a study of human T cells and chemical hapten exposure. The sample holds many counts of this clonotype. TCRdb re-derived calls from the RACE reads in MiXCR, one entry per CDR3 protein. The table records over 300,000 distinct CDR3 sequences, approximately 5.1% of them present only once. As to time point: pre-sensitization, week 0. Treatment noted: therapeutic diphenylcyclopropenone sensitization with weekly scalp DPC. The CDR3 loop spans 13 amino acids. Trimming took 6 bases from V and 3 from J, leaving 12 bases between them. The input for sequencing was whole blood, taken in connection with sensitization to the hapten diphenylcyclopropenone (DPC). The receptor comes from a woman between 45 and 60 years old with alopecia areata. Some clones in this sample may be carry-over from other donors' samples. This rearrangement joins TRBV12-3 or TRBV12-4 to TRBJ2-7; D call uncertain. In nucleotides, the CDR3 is TGTGCCAGCAGGCCGAGAGACTTCTACGAGCAGTACTTC. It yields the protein CASRPRDFYEQYF.